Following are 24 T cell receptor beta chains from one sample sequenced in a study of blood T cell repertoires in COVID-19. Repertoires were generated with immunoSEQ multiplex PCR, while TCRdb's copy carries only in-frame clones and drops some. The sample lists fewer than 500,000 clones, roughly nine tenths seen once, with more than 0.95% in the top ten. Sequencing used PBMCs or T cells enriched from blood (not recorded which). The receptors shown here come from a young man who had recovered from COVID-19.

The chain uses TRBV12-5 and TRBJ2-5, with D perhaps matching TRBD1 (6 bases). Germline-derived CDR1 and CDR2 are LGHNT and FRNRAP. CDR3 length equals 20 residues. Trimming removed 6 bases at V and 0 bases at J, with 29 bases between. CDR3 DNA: TGTGCTAGTGGCCCCCGCGGGTCGAAACTGACAGGCGGGTACCAAGAGACCCAGTACTTC. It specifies CASGPRGSKLTGGYQETQYF.

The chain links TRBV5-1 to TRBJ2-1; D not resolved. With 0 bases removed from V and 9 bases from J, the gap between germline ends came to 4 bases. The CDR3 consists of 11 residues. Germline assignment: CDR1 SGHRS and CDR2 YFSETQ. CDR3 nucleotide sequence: TGCGCCAGCAGCTTGGCGCGTGAGCAGTTCTTC. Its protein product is CASSLAREQFF.

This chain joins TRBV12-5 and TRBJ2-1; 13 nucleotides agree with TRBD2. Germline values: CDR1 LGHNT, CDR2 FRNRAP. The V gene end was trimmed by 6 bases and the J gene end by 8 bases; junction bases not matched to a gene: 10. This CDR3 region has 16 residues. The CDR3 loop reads CASGPRGLAGTDEQFF. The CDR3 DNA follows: TGTGCTAGTGGCCCACGGGGACTAGCGGGAACTGATGAGCAGTTCTTC.

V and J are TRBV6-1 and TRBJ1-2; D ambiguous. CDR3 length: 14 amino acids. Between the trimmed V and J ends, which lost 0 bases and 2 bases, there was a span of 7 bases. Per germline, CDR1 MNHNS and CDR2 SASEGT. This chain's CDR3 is CASSEASGNYGYTF. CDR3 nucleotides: TGTGCCAGCAGTGAAGCCTCAGGAAACTATGGCTACACCTTC.

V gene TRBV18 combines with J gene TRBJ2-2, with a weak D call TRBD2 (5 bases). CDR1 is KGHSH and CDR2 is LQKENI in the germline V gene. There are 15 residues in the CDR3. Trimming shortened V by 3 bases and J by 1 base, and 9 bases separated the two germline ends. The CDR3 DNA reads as TGTGCCAGCTCACCCATCGGACTGAACACCGGGGAGCTGTTTTTT. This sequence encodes CASSPIGLNTGELFF.

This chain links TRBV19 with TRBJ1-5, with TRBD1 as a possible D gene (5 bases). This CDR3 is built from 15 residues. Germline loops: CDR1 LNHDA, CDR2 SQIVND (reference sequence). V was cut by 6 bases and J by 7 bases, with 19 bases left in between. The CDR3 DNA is TGTGCCAGTAGACCGGGGGGAACAAAAGAGCAGCCCCAGCATTTT. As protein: CASRPGGTKEQPQHF.

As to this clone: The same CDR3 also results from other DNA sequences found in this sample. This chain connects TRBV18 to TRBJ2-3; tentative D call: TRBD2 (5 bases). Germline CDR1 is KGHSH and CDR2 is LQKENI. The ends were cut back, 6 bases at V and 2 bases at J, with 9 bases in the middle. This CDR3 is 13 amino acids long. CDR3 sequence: CASSPGLTDTQYF. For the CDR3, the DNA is TGTGCCAGCTCCCCTGGACTCACAGATACGCAGTATTTT.

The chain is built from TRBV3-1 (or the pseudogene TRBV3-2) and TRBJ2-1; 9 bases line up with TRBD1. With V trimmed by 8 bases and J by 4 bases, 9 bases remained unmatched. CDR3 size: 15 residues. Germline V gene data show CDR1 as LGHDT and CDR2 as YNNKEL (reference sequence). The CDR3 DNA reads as TGTGCCAGCTCCTCCCCGGGACAGGGTTACAATGAGCAGTTCTTC. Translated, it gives CASSSPGQGYNEQFF.

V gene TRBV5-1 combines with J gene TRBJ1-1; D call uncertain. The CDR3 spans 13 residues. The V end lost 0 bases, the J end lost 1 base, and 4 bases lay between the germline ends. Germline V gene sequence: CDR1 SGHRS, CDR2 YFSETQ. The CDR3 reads CASSLAPNTEAFF. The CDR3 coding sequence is TGCGCCAGCAGCTTGGCTCCGAACACTGAAGCTTTCTTT.

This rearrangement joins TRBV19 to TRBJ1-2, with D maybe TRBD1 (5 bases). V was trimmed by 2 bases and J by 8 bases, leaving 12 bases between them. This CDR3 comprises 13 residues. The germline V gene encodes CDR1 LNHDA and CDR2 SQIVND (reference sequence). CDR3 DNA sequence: TGTGCCAGTAGTATAAACTCAGGGCTCGGCTACACCTTC. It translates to CASSINSGLGYTF.

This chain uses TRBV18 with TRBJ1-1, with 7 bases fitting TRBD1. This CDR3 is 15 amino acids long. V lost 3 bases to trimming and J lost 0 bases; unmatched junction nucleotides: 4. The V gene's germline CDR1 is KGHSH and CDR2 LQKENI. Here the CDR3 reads CASSPYGTVNTEAFF. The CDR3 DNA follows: TGTGCCAGCTCACCGTATGGGACAGTGAACACTGAAGCTTTCTTT.

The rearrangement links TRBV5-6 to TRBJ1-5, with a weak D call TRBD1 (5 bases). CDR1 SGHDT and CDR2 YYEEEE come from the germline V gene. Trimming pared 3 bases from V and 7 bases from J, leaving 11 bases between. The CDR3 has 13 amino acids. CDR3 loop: CASSSGEKQPQHF. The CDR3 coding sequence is TGTGCCAGCAGCTCGGGGGAAAAGCAGCCCCAGCATTTT.

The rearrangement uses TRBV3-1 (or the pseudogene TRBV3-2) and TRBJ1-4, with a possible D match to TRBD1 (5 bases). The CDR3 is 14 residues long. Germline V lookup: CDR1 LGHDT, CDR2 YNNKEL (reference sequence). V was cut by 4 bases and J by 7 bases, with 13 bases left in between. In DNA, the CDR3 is TGTGCCAGCAGCCTGGGGCTCACGGGTGAAAAACTGTTTTTT. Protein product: CASSLGLTGEKLFF.

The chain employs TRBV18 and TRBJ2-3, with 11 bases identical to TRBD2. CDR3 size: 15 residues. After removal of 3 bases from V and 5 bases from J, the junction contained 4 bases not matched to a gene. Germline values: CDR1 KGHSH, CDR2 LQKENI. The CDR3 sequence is CASSPGLAELDTQYF. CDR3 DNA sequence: TGTGCCAGCTCACCGGGACTAGCGGAGTTAGATACGCAGTATTTT.

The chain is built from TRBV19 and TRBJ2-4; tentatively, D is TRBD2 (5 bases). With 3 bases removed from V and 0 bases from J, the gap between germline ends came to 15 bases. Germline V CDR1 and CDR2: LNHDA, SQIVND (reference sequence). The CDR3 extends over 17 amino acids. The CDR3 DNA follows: TGTGCCAGTAGTATGCGGGCGCAGCGGACAGCCAAAAACATTCAGTACTTC. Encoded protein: CASSMRAQRTAKNIQYF.

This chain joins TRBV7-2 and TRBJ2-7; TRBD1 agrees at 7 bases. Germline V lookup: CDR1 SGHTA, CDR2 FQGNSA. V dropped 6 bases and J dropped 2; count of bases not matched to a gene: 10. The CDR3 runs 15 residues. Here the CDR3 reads CASSSAGTEPYEQYF. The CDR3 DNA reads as TGTGCCAGCAGTAGCGCCGGGACAGAGCCCTACGAGCAGTACTTC.

The CDR3 DNA sequence: TGTGCCAGCAGCCCAAACCCCCCAGGGGTCGGGGAGCTGTTTTTT. It specifies CASSPNPPGVGELFF. V gene TRBV7-6 combines with J gene TRBJ2-2; TRBD1 is a possible D gene (6 bases). V dropped 5 bases and J dropped 7 bases, with 17 bases sitting between them. The CDR3 has 15 amino acids. Per germline, CDR1 SGHVS and CDR2 FNYEAQ.

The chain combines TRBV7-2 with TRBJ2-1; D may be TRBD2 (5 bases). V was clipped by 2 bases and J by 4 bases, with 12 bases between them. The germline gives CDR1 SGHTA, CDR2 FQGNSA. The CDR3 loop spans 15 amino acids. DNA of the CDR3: TGTGCCAGCAGCTTAAGCGGAATTTCATACAATGAGCAGTTCTTC. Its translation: CASSLSGISYNEQFF.

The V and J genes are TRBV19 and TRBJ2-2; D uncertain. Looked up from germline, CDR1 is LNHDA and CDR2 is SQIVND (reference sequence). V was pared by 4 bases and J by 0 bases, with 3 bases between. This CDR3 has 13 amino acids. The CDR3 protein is CASSNTNTGELFF. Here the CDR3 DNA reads TGTGCCAGTAGTAATACGAACACCGGGGAGCTGTTTTTT.

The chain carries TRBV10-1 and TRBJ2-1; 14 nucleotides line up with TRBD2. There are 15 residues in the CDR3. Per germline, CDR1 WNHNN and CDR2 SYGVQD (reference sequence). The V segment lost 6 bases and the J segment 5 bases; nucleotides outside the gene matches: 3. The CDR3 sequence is CASRGLAGVNNEQFF. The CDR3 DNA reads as TGCGCCAGCAGGGGACTAGCGGGAGTCAACAATGAGCAGTTCTTC.

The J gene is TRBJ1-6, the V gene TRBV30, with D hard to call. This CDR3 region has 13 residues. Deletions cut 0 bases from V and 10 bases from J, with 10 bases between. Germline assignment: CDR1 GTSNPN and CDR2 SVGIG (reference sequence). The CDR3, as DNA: TGTGCCTGGAGTGTACAGCAGAGCTCACCCCTCCACTTT. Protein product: CAWSVQQSSPLHF.

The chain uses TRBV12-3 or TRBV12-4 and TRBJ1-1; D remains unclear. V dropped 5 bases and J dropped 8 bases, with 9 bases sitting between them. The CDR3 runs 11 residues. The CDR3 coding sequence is TGTGCCAGCAGTATCACAGCCGAAGCTTTCTTT. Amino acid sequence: CASSITAEAFF.

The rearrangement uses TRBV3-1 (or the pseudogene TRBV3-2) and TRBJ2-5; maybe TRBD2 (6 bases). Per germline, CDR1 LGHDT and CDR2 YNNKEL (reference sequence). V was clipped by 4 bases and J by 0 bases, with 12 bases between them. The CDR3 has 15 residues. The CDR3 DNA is TGTGCCAGCAGCCCAGGAGGGGCGCACCAAGAGACCCAGTACTTC. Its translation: CASSPGGAHQETQYF.

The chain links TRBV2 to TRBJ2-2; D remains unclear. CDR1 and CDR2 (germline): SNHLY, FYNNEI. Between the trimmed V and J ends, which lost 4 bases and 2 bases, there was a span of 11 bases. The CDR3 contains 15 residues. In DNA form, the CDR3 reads TGTGCCAGCAGTGCGTTTTCACAAAACACCGGGGAGCTGTTTTTT. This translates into CASSAFSQNTGELFF.